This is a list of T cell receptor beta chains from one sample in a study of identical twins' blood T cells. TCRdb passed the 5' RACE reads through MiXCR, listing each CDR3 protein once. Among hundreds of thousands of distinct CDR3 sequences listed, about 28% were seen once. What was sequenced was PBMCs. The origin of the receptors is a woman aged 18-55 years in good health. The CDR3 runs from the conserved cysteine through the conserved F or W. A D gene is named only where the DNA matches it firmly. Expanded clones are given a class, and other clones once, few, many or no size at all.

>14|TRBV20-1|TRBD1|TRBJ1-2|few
CSAPPGQHDYGYTF
TGCAGTGCTCCCCCGGGACAGCACGATTATGGCTACACCTTC
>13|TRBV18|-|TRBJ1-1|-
CASSLRQNTGAFF
TGTGCCAGCTCGTTGAGACAGAACACTGGAGCTTTCTTT
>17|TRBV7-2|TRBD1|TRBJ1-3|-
CASSLESRQGVYNTIYF
TGTGCCAGCAGCCTCGAGTCTCGACAGGGCGTTTACAACACCATATATTTT
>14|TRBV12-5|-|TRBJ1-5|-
CASEGGGGYQPQHF
TGTGCTAGTGAGGGGGGGGGTGGATATCAGCCCCAGCATTTT
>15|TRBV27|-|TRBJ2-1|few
CASSKGRGGSNEQFF
TGTGCCAGCAGTAAGGGTAGGGGGGGATCCAATGAGCAGTTCTTC
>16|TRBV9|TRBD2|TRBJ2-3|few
CASSDKTSGIGDTQYF
TGTGCCAGCAGCGATAAGACTAGCGGGATTGGAGATACGCAGTATTTT
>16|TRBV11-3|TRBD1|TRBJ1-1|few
CASSLAPDRGNTEAFF
TGTGCCAGCAGCTTAGCCCCGGACAGGGGGAACACTGAAGCTTTCTTT
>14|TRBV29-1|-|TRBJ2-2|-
CSVEDLAGPGELFF
TGCAGCGTTGAAGATCTAGCCGGGCCCGGGGAGCTGTTTTTT
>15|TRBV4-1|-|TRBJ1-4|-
CASSQGWQGFEKLFF
TGCGCCAGCAGCCAAGGGTGGCAGGGGTTTGAAAAACTGTTTTTT
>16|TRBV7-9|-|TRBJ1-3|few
CASSLQGLFSGNTIYF
TGTGCCAGCAGCTTACAGGGACTTTTCTCTGGAAACACCATATATTTT
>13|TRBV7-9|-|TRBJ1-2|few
CASSQGPGNRYTF
TGTGCCAGCAGCCAAGGACCGGGTAATCGCTACACCTTC
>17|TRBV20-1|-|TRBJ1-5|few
CSARDRQKHNSNQPQHF
TGCAGTGCTAGAGATCGGCAGAAGCATAATAGCAATCAGCCCCAGCATTTT
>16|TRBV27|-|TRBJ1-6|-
CASSLSALFEYSPLHF
TGTGCCAGCAGTTTATCGGCCCTATTTGAGTATTCACCCCTCCACTTT
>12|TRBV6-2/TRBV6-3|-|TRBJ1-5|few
CASSYPHQPQHF
TGTGCCAGCAGTTACCCCCATCAGCCCCAGCATTTT
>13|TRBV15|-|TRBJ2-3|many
CATSRDPASYQYF
TGTGCCACCAGCAGAGATCCGGCTAGTTATCAGTATTTT
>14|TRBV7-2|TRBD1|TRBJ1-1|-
CVSSLGTGDTEAFF
TGTGTCAGCAGCTTAGGGACAGGGGACACTGAAGCTTTCTTT
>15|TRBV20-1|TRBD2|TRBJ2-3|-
CSARVLAGGTDTQYF
TGCAGTGCTAGAGTTCTAGCGGGGGGGACAGATACGCAGTATTTT
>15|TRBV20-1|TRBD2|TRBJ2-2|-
CSARMGTSVTGELFF
TGCAGTGCTAGAATGGGGACTAGCGTCACCGGGGAGCTGTTTTTT
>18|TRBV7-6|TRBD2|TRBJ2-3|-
CASSLGLAGGASTDTQYF
TGTGCCAGCAGCTTAGGACTAGCGGGGGGAGCTAGCACAGATACGCAGTATTTT
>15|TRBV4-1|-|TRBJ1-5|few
CASSPLRGENQPQHF
TGCGCCAGCAGCCCGTTAAGGGGGGAAAATCAGCCCCAGCATTTT
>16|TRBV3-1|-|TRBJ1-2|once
CASSQEGVGANYGYTF
TGTGCCAGCAGCCAAGAAGGGGTGGGAGCTAACTATGGCTACACCTTC
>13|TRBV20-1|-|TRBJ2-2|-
CSAPTALHGELFF
TGCAGTGCCCCGACCGCCCTACACGGGGAGCTGTTTTTT
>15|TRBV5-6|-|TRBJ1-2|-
CAGGGVSFANYGYTF
TGTGCCGGCGGAGGAGTTTCATTCGCTAACTATGGCTACACCTTC
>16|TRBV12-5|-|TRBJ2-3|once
CASCLDLPPSTDTQYF
TGTGCTAGTTGTCTCGACTTACCTCCGAGCACAGATACGCAGTATTTT
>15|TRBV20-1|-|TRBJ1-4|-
CSAVPPQGAGEKLFF
TGCAGTGCTGTTCCTCCACAGGGAGCAGGTGAAAAACTGTTTTTT
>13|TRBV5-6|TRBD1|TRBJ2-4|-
CASSQGQRNIQYF
TGTGCCAGCAGCCAGGGACAGAGAAACATTCAGTACTTC
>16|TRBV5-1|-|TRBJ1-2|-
CASSLDRLTANHGYTF
TGCGCCAGCAGCTTGGACAGATTAACAGCTAACCATGGCTACACCTTC
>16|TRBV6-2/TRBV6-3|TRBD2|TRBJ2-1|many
CASNPTSGSSYNEQFF
TGTGCCAGCAATCCGACTAGCGGGAGCTCCTACAATGAGCAGTTCTTC
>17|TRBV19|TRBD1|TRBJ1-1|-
CASRLDRGAGLNTEAFF
TGTGCCAGTAGGCTGGACAGGGGCGCGGGTTTGAACACTGAAGCTTTCTTT
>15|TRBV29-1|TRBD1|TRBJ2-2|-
CSVTGGVKYTGELFF
TGCAGCGTAACAGGGGGCGTCAAGTACACCGGGGAGCTGTTTTTT
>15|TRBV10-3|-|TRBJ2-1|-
CATLDRLDKENEQFF
TGTGCCACCTTAGACAGGCTGGACAAGGAGAATGAGCAGTTCTTC
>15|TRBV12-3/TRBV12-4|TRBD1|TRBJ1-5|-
CASSLGQGNNQPQHF
TGTGCCAGCAGTTTGGGACAGGGGAACAATCAGCCCCAGCATTTT
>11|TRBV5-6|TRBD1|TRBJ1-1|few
CASSSRGRAFF
TGTGCCAGCAGCTCGAGGGGGCGGGCTTTCTTT
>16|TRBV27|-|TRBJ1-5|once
CASSPLGGYSNQPQHF
TGTGCCAGCAGTCCGCTGGGGGGGTATAGCAATCAGCCCCAGCATTTT
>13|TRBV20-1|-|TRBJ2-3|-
CSARLLNTDTQYF
TGCAGTGCTAGACTGCTTAACACAGATACGCAGTATTTT
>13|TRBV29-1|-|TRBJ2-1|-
CSVAREYSNEQFF
TGCAGCGTTGCGAGGGAGTACTCCAATGAGCAGTTCTTC
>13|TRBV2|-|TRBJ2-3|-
CASGDASTDTQYF
TGTGCCAGCGGGGACGCCAGCACAGATACGCAGTATTTT
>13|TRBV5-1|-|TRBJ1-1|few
CASTPTGLSEAFF
TGCGCCAGCACCCCGACAGGCCTTTCTGAAGCTTTCTTT
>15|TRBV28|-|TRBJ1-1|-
CASSRGRGRNTEAFF
TGTGCCAGCAGCCGAGGGCGAGGAAGGAACACTGAAGCTTTCTTT
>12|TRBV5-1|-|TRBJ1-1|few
CASSLEAGQAFF
TGCGCCAGCAGCTTGGAGGCAGGGCAAGCTTTCTTT
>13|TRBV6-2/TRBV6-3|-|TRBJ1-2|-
CASSQGNHYGYTF
TGTGCCAGCTCTCAGGGAAATCACTATGGCTACACCTTC